This entry describes one T cell receptor (beta chain). The junction departs from germline at one end; a sequencing error may be responsible. This entry belongs to a study of blood T cell repertoires in COVID-19. In the study overall: COVID-19 samples from acute and convalescent phases originated in the United States, Italy and Spain.

TCRdb's copy holds only in-frame clones and misses some; the assay was immunoSEQ multiplex PCR. The data show fewer than 350,000 clones, roughly 86% seen once. Sequencing used peripheral blood. The receptor was derived from a woman younger than 45 who had recovered from COVID-19.

CDR3 sequence reads: CASRLGLAGASTGELFF. CDR3 DNA: TGTGCCAGCAGGTTGGGACTAGCGGGAGCGTCCACCGGGGAGCTGTTTTTT. V usage is TRBV5-4 and J usage is TRBJ2-2; 14 bases fit TRBD2. Germline CDR1 and CDR2: SGHNT and YYREEE (reference sequence). This CDR3 is 17 amino acids long.